This passage covers 12 T cell receptor beta chains from one sample sequenced in a study of blood T cell repertoires in COVID-19. The repertoire was sequenced with immunoSEQ multiplex PCR; TCRdb's copy has only in-frame clones and lacks some. This table holds roughly 150,000 clones, about 85% found once. The specimen was peripheral blood. These receptors were obtained from a man older than 75 with COVID-19, enrolled during active disease.

This clone was seen just once. The V and J genes are TRBV5-1 and TRBJ1-1; D gene uncertain. Looked up from germline, CDR1 is SGHRS and CDR2 is YFSETQ. The CDR3 is 13 amino acids. Trimming cost V 3 bases and J 0 bases, with 6 bases left between them. The chain's CDR3 is CASSYSMNTEAFF. CDR3 sequence (DNA): TGCGCCAGCAGCTACTCAATGAACACTGAAGCTTTCTTT.

The chain links TRBV4-2 to TRBJ1-5, with TRBD1 identical over 11 bases. The CDR3 totals 17 residues. Germline loops: CDR1 LGHNA, CDR2 YNFKEQ. V lost 6 bases and J lost 2; bases outside the gene matches: 9. CDR3 sequence (DNA): TGTGCCAGCAGGAGTGGGACAGGGGGTGGTGGCAATCAGCCCCAGCATTTT. It yields the protein CASRSGTGGGGNQPQHF.

Details on this clone: At one end, the junction sequence differs from germline, possibly due to a read error. The chain joins TRBV13 to TRBJ1-3, with D possibly being TRBD1 (6 bases). The CDR3 sequence is 13 residues long. Per germline, CDR1 PRHDT and CDR2 FYEKMQ (reference sequence). The CDR3 here is CASSLNRGDTVYF. CDR3 DNA: TGTGCCAGCAGCTTAAACCGGGGGGACACCGTATATTTT.

The rearrangement joins TRBV9 to TRBJ1-1, with TRBD1 as a possible D gene (5 bases). Germline CDR1 is SGDLS and CDR2 is YYNGEE. V lost 4 bases and J lost 3, with 13 bases in between. There are 14 residues in the CDR3. In nucleotides, the CDR3 is TGTGCCAGCAGCTTCGGGGGTCGGGACACTGAAGCTTTCTTT. The encoded protein is CASSFGGRDTEAFF.

This clone is a singleton in its sample. The CDR3 reads CASSQDRGTGNTIYF. The DNA of the CDR3 is TGTGCCAGCAGCCAGGACAGGGGGACTGGAAACACCATATATTTT. V usage is TRBV5-4 and J usage is TRBJ1-3, with TRBD1 identical over 10 bases. This CDR3 is 15 amino acids long. Per the germline V gene, CDR1 is SGHNT and CDR2 is YYREEE (reference sequence). V was pared by 4 bases and J by 2 bases, with 3 bases of the junction left unmatched.

The chain couples TRBV27 to TRBJ2-4; 7 bases agree with TRBD1. Germline lookup yields CDR1 MNHEY and CDR2 SMNVEV (reference sequence). V was pared by 6 bases and J by 15 bases, with 11 bases of the junction left unmatched. This CDR3 is built from 12 residues. The CDR3: CASSPPLGGWYF. CDR3 coding DNA: TGTGCCAGCAGCCCTCCCCTAGGGGGCTGGTACTTC.

A single count supports this clone. The rearrangement joins TRBV20-1 to TRBJ2-7; D gene uncertain. V was trimmed by 3 bases and J by 3 bases, leaving 9 bases between them. The CDR3 totals 12 residues. CDR1 and CDR2 from the germline V gene are DFQATT and SNEGSKA (reference sequence). For the CDR3, the DNA is TGCAGTGCTAGTCCAGATAACTACGAGCAGTACTTC. Protein sequence: CSASPDNYEQYF.

The chain couples TRBV18 to TRBJ1-4; 10 bases agree with TRBD1. V shed 6 bases and J 7 bases; nucleotides not matched to a gene: 8. The CDR3 loop spans 15 amino acids. In germline, CDR1 is KGHSH, CDR2 LQKENI. The CDR3 spells CASSPIRTGGEKLFF. The CDR3 bases are TGTGCCAGCTCCCCGATCCGGACAGGGGGTGAAAAACTGTTTTTT.

This chain joins TRBV10-3 and TRBJ1-2, with 9 bases lining up with TRBD1. In germline, CDR1 is ENHRY, CDR2 SYGVKD. The CDR3 sequence is 14 residues long. The trim removed 6 bases at V and 2 bases at J, leaving 4 bases unmatched. CDR3: CAIRKQGANYGYTF. DNA of the CDR3: TGTGCCATCAGGAAACAGGGGGCAAACTATGGCTACACCTTC.

This rearrangement joins TRBV7-8 to TRBJ1-1; no definite D call. Germline V gene data show CDR1 as SGHVS and CDR2 as FQNEAQ. Trimming took 6 bases from V and 2 from J, leaving 13 bases between them. This CDR3 contains 14 residues. CDR3 amino acids: CASRHQVENTEAFF. The CDR3 DNA sequence: TGTGCCAGCAGACATCAGGTGGAAAACACTGAAGCTTTCTTT. The complete variable domain, with remaining parts taken from reference TRBV7-8 and TRBJ1-1, reads GAGVSQSPRYKVAKRGQDVALRCDPISGHVSLFWYQQALGQGPEFLTYFQNEAQLDKSGLPSDRFFAERPEGSVSTLKIQRTQQEDSAVYLCASRHQVENTEAFFGQGTRLTVV.

The chain couples TRBV28 to TRBJ1-6; unclear D gene. Germline V gives CDR1 MDHEN, CDR2 SYDVKM. The CDR3 length is 15 residues. V lost 6 bases, J lost 4 bases, and 13 bases lay in between. DNA of the CDR3: TGTGCCAGCAGCCCTACCCGGGATTATAATTCACCCCTCCACTTT. Translating it yields CASSPTRDYNSPLHF.

The J gene is TRBJ1-6, the V gene TRBV3-1 (or the pseudogene TRBV3-2), with D unresolved. V gave up 3 bases and J gave up 0 bases, with 12 bases separating them. The CDR3 runs to 17 residues. The V gene's germline CDR1 is LGHDT and CDR2 YNNKEL (reference sequence). CDR3 in DNA: TGTGCCAGCAGCCAGTTACGTAGGAGCTCCTATAATTCACCCCTCCACTTT. Translation gives CASSQLRRSSYNSPLHF.